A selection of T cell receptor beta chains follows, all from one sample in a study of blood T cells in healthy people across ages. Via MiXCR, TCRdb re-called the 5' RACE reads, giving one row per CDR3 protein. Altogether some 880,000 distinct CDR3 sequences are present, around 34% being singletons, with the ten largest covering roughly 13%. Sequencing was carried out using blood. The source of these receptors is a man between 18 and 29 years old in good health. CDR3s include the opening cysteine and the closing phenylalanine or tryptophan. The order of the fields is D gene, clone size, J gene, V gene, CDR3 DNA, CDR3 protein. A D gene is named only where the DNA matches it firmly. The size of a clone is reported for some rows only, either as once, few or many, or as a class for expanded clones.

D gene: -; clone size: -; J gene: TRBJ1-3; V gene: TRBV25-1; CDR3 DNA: TGTGCCAGCAGTGAATCCGATCGGAGGGGACTTGGAAACACCATATATTTT; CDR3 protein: CASSESDRRGLGNTIYF
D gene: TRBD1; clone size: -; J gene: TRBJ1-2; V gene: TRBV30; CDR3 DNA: TGTGCCTGGAGTGTGGACAGGGATAACTATGGCTACACCTTC; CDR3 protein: CAWSVDRDNYGYTF
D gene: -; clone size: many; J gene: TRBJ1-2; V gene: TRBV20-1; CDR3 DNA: TGCAGTGCTAGCACCGGGACACCCGAGGGCTACACCTTC; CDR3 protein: CSASTGTPEGYTF
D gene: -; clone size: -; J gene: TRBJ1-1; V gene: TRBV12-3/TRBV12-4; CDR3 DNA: TGTGCCAGCAGTTTAGTCGGGACCACTGAAGCTTTCTTT; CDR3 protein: CASSLVGTTEAFF
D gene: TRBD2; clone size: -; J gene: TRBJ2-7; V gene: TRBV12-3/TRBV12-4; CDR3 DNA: TGTGCCAGCATGACTAGCGGGGGGAAAGAGCAGTACTTC; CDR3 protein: CASMTSGGKEQYF
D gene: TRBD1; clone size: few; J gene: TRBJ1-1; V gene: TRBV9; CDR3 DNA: TGTGCCAGCAGCACGAAGACAGGGGTGAACACTGAAGCTTTCTTT; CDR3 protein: CASSTKTGVNTEAFF
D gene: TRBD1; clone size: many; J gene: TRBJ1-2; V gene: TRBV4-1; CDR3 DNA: TGCGCCAGCAGCCAAGTCATCCGGGACAGGGGGCCGGTAGGCTATGGCTACACCTTC; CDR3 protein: CASSQVIRDRGPVGYGYTF
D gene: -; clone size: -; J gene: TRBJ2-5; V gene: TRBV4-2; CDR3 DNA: TGTGCCAGCAGCCAAGGGACTGAAAGCAATGAGCAGTACTTC; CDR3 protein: CASSQGTESNEQYF
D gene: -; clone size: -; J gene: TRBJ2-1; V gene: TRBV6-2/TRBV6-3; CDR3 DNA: TGTGCCAGCGGGGGACTGCCCAATGAGCAGTTCTTC; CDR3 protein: CASGGLPNEQFF
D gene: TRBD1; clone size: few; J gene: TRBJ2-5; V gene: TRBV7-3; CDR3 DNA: TGTGCCAGCAGCGCGAACCCGGGACAGGCCGAGACCCAGTACTTC; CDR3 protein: CASSANPGQAETQYF
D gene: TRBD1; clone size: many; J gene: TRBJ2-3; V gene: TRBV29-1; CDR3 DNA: TGCAGCACCGAGGGACAGGGGCGCACAGATACGCAGTATTTT; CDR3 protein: CSTEGQGRTDTQYF
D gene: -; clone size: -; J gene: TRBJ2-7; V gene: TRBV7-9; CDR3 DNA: TGTGCCAGCAGCTTAGATTTTCGCGAGCAGTACTTC; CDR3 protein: CASSLDFREQYF
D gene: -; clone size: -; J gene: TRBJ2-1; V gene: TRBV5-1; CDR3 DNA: TGCGCCAGCAGCTTGGAGGGGACGCGATACGAGCAGTTCTTC; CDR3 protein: CASSLEGTRYEQFF
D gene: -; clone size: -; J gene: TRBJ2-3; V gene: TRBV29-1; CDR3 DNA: TGCAGCGTTGAACGGGGTAGCACAGAGACGCAGTATTTT; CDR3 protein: CSVERGSTETQYF
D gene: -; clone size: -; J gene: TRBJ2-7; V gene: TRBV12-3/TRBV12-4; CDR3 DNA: TGTGCCGACTCAGCTTGGTCCCCACTCGCGGTGAGCTCCTACGAGCAGTACTTC; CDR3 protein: CADSAWSPLAVSSYEQYF
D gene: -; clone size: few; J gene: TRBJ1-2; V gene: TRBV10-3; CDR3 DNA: TGTGCCATCAGTGAGACAGAGACAGATTTGGATGGCTACACCTTC; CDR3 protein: CAISETETDLDGYTF
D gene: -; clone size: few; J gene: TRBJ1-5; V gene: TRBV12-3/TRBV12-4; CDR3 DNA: TGTGCCAGCAGGGGGGGGGCGAAACGCAATCAGCCCCAGCATTTT; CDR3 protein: CASRGGAKRNQPQHF
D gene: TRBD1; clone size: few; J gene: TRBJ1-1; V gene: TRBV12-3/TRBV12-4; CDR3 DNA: TGTGCCAGCAGTTTGGGGGTTTCGGGACAGGGACCAGCTTTCTTT; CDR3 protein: CASSLGVSGQGPAFF
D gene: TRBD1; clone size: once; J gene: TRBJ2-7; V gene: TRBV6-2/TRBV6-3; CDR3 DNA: TGTGCCAGCAGTGGTCGTCGACAGGGTGTCTACGAGCAGTACTTC; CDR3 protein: CASSGRRQGVYEQYF
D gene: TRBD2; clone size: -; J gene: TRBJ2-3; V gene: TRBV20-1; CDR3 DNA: TGCAGTGCTTTGGACGAGCGGGGTTCCACAGATACGCAGTATTTT; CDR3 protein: CSALDERGSTDTQYF
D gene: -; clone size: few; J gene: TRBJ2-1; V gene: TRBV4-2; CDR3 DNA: TGTGCCAGCAGCCAAGGTGGGGTTACATACAATGAGCAGTTCTTC; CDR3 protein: CASSQGGVTYNEQFF
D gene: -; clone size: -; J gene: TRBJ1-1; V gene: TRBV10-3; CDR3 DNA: TGTGCCATCAGTGAGTCGGGGGGGTCGAACACTGAAGCTTTCTTT; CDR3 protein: CAISESGGSNTEAFF
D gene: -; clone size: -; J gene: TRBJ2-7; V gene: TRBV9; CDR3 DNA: TGTGCCAGCAGCGTAGGTGTGGGGGGGCCGGGAAATGAGCAGTACTTC; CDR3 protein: CASSVGVGGPGNEQYF
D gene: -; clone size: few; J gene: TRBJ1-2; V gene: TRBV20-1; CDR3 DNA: TGCAGTGCTAGAGACCTTACGAGGGACTCGTATGGCTACACCTTC; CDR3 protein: CSARDLTRDSYGYTF
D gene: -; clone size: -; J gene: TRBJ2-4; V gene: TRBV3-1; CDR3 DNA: TGTGCCAGCAGCCGGCAGGGTAGGACCTACAATGAGCAGTACTTC; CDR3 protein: CASSRQGRTYNEQYF
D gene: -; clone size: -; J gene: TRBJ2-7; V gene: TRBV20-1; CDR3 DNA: TGCAGTGCTAGAGGCCGAGGACCACACCTCCCCTACGAGCAGTACTTC; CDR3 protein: CSARGRGPHLPYEQYF
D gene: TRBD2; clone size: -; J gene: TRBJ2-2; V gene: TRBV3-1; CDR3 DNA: TGTGCCAGCAGCCAAGTTAGCGGGGGGAACACCGGGGAGCTGTTTTTT; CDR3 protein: CASSQVSGGNTGELFF
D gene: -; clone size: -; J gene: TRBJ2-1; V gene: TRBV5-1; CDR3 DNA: TGCGCCAGCAGCTTGGCAGCAGGAGGGTTTGGGAGTGAGCAGTTCTTC; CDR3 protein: CASSLAAGGFGSEQFF
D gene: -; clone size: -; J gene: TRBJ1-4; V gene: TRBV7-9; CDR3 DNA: TGTGCCAGCAGTCATAATCTAGGGGGGCATGAAAAACTGTTTTTT; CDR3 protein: CASSHNLGGHEKLFF
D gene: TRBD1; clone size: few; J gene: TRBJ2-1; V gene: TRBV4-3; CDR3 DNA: TGCGCCAGCAGCCAAGTCTATGGCCGGGACAGGGGCTCCTACAATGAGCAGTTCTTC; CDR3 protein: CASSQVYGRDRGSYNEQFF
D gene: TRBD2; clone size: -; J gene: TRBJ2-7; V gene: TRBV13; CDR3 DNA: TGTGCCAGCAGCCTACTAGCGGGGGGGCATGATGAGCAGTACTTC; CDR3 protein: CASSLLAGGHDEQYF
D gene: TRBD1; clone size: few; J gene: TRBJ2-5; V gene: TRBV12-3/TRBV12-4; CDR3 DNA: TGTGCCAGCAGTTTCTGGACAGGGGGCGGCGAGACCCAGTACTTC; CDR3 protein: CASSFWTGGGETQYF
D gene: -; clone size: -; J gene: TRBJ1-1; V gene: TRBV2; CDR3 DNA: TGTGCCAGCGGACAATACACTGAAGCTTTCTTT; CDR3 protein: CASGQYTEAFF
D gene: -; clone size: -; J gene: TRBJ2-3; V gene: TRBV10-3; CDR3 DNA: TGTGCCATCAGTTCTCGGGGGACAACCACAGATACGCAGTATTTT; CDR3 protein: CAISSRGTTTDTQYF
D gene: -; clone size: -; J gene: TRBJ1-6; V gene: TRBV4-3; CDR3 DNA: TGCGCCAGCAGCCTCCAGATCGGGGGGACACCCCTCCACTTT; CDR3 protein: CASSLQIGGTPLHF
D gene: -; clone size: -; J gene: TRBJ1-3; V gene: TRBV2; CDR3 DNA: TGTGCCAGCAGTCAGGGAGTTTCTGGAAACACCATATATTTT; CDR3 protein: CASSQGVSGNTIYF
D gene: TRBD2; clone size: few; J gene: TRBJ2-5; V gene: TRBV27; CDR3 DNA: TGTGCCAGCAGTTTTGGGACTAGCGGCCGGGAGGCCCAGTACTTC; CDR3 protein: CASSFGTSGREAQYF
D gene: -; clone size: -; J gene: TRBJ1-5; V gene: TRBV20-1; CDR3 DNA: TGCAGTGCTAGATTTGACCAGGGCAATCAGCCCCAGCATTTT; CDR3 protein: CSARFDQGNQPQHF
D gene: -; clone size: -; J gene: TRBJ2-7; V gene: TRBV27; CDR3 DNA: TGTACCAGCAGTGCCTACAAAGGAAGCTCCTACGAGCAGTACTTC; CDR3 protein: CTSSAYKGSSYEQYF
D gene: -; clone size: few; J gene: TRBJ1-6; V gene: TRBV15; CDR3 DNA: TGTGCCACCAGCAGAGACAGGCATAATTCACCCCTCCACTTT; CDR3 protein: CATSRDRHNSPLHF